The 27 T cell receptor beta chains in this list originate from one sample, sequenced in a study of cytomegalovirus exposure and HLA in healthy donors. The PCR ran on 60 Vbeta and 13 Jbeta primers. The repertoire was sequenced with immunoSEQ multiplex PCR; TCRdb's copy has only in-frame clones and lacks some. The sample holds approximately 79,000 clones, around 79% seen once. Sample: PBMCs. These receptors came from a man in his forties in good health and CMV-seronegative.

This clone showed up just a few times. This sequence joins TRBV19 and TRBJ2-2; 10 positions match TRBD2. From germline, CDR1 is LNHDA and CDR2 SQIVND (reference sequence). The ends lost 5 bases at V and 5 bases at J; junction bases unmatched: 14. The CDR3 runs 18 residues. CDR3 region: CASSPLAGAAIFTGELFF. In nucleotides, the CDR3 is TGTGCCAGTAGTCCTCTAGCGGGAGCCGCGATTTTTACCGGGGAGCTGTTTTTT.

The chain recombines TRBV19 with TRBJ2-3; 9 bases map to TRBD2. Germline CDR1 reads LNHDA; CDR2 reads SQIVND (reference sequence). Germline trimming cut 5 bases from V and 6 bases from J; bases unmatched to any gene: 6. The CDR3 runs 14 residues. CDR3 sequence reads: CASSASGARDTQYF. For the CDR3, the DNA is TGTGCCAGTAGTGCTAGCGGGGCCCGGGATACGCAGTATTTT.

In the case of this clone: A read error may produce the germline difference seen at one junction end. The rearrangement links TRBV6-1 to TRBJ1-3, with D perhaps matching TRBD1 (5 bases). The CDR3 sequence is 16 residues long. The germline V gene has CDR1 MNHNS and CDR2 SASEGT. The CDR3 nucleotides are TGTGCCAGCAGTGATGGTTTCAGGGTCTCTGGAAACACCGTATATTTT. It is translated as CASSDGFRVSGNTVYF.

V gene TRBV2 combines with J gene TRBJ2-7; 9 nucleotides line up with TRBD1. This CDR3 is built from 14 residues. Germline values: CDR1 SNHLY, CDR2 FYNNEI. The V segment lost 5 bases and the J segment 12 bases; nucleotides outside the gene matches: 14. CDR3 loop: CASSRRTGVEDAYF. The CDR3 DNA follows: TGTGCCAGCAGTCGCCGGACAGGGGTAGAAGATGCGTACTTC.

The V call is TRBV5-6, the J call TRBJ1-2; 8 positions match TRBD1. Trimming cost V 0 bases and J 2 bases; bases outside gene matches: 0. The CDR3 covers 14 residues. Per the germline V gene, CDR1 is SGHDT and CDR2 is YYEEEE. The CDR3: CASSLDRGNYGYTF. DNA of the CDR3: TGTGCCAGCAGCTTGGACAGGGGGAACTATGGCTACACCTTC.

The chain links TRBV25-1 to TRBJ2-2, with no clear D. CDR3 size: 14 residues. The V end was cut by 4 bases, the J end by 0 bases, with 6 bases between. The V gene's germline CDR1 is MGHDK and CDR2 SYGVNS. CDR3 in DNA: TGTGCCAGCAGTGCTACAGCGAACACCGGGGAGCTGTTTTTT. This encodes CASSATANTGELFF.

The genes are TRBV7-3 and TRBJ2-7; 10 bases are shared with TRBD1. Losses at the gene ends were 5 bases for V and 2 bases for J; bases not matched to a gene: 6. Germline CDR1 is SGHTA and CDR2 is FQGTGA. The length of the CDR3 is 15 residues. The DNA for the CDR3 is TGTGCCAGCAGCCCAGGCGGGACAGGGGCCTACGAGCAGTACTTC. Translated: CASSPGGTGAYEQYF.

The chain employs TRBV7-9 and TRBJ2-7; 7 bases are a match to TRBD2. Trimming at V came to 5 bases and at J to 6 bases, leaving 13 bases not matched to a gene. The CDR3 is 15 amino acids. Germline V gives CDR1 SEHNR, CDR2 FQNEAQ (reference sequence). The CDR3 sequence: CASSLGDREVAEQYF. CDR3 in DNA: TGTGCCAGCAGCCTAGGGGACCGGGAGGTAGCCGAGCAGTACTTC.

The gene calls are TRBV6-1 and TRBJ2-7, with D uncertain. Trimming took off 2 bases at V and 3 bases at J, with 8 bases between the two ends. The CDR3 is made up of 13 amino acids. Per germline, CDR1 MNHNS and CDR2 SASEGT. CDR3 in DNA: TGTGCCAGCAGTGAAATACGCGTCTACGAGCAGTACTTC. Protein sequence: CASSEIRVYEQYF.

The chain carries TRBV5-1 and TRBJ2-3; tentatively, D is TRBD1 (5 bases). CDR3 length: 13 residues. The germline V gene encodes CDR1 SGHRS and CDR2 YFSETQ. With 0 bases removed from V and 9 bases from J, the gap between germline ends came to 11 bases. CDR3 loop: CASSLDSKGTQYF. The DNA for the CDR3 is TGCGCCAGCAGCTTGGATTCCAAGGGGACGCAGTATTTT.

This clone was seen more than once but under ten times. The chain uses TRBV2 and TRBJ2-7, with TRBD2 as a possible D gene (6 bases). Trimming cost V 7 bases and J 4 bases, with 8 bases left between them. The CDR3 contains 11 residues. CDR1 and CDR2 (germline): SNHLY, FYNNEI. CDR3 loop: CASNRGYEQYF. In DNA, the CDR3 is TGTGCCAGCAACCGGGGGTACGAGCAGTACTTC.

This clone was recorded only once. The chain combines TRBV5-1 with TRBJ2-3; no reliable D call. Germline CDR1 SGHRS, CDR2 YFSETQ. The CDR3 is 21 residues long. Trimming took 0 bases from V and 2 from J, leaving 28 bases between them. The CDR3 DNA reads as TGCGCCAGCAGCTTGGTTTCCGGGTCCCAGATCCGCCAAGACGCCACAGATACGCAGTATTTT. This sequence encodes CASSLVSGSQIRQDATDTQYF.

The V call is TRBV9, the J call TRBJ1-1; unclear D gene. Trimming removed 3 bases at V and 3 bases at J, with 15 bases between. CDR3 length: 15 residues. Germline values: CDR1 SGDLS, CDR2 YYNGEE. The chain's CDR3 is CASSAQEWRDTEAFF. The DNA of the CDR3 is TGTGCCAGCAGCGCCCAGGAGTGGCGGGACACTGAAGCTTTCTTT.

V is TRBV19 and J is TRBJ1-5, with D unresolved. The germline V and J ends were trimmed by 2 bases and 2 bases, with 4 bases remaining between them. Germline lookup yields CDR1 LNHDA and CDR2 SQIVND (reference sequence). This CDR3 region has 13 residues. The CDR3 DNA sequence: TGTGCCAGTAGTATACTAGGCAATCAGCCCCAGCATTTT. Protein: CASSILGNQPQHF. The whole variable domain, filled in from reference TRBV19 and TRBJ1-5, reads DGGITQSPKYLFRKEGQNVTLSCEQNLNHDAMYWYRQDPGQGLRLIYYSQIVNDFQKGDIAEGYSVSREKKESFPLTVTSAQKNPTAFYLCASSILGNQPQHFGDGTRLSIL.

V usage is TRBV5-1 and J usage is TRBJ2-2; D uncertain. CDR3 length: 15 residues. V shed 0 bases and J shed 0 bases, with 6 bases lying between them. Germline V lookup: CDR1 SGHRS, CDR2 YFSETQ. The DNA for the CDR3 is TGCGCCAGCAGCTTGGATAGAGCGAACACCGGGGAGCTGTTTTTT. It is translated as CASSLDRANTGELFF.

V is TRBV29-1 and J is TRBJ2-1, with TRBD2 matching 7 bases. Per the germline V gene, CDR1 is SQVTM and CDR2 is ANQGSEA. There are 16 residues in the CDR3. V shed 3 bases, J shed 8 bases, and the junction held 16 bases outside the gene matches. For the CDR3, the DNA is TGCAGCGTTGAGCTCCGCACGAAAGGGAGGGCAGATGAGCAGTTCTTC. Its translation: CSVELRTKGRADEQFF.

This clone was recorded only once. The rearrangement joins TRBV19 to TRBJ2-7; D ambiguous. Trimming stripped 6 bases from V and 3 bases from J, with 15 bases between. The length of the CDR3 is 14 residues. Looked up from germline, CDR1 is LNHDA and CDR2 is SQIVND (reference sequence). CDR3 sequence: CASSPTGTHYEQYF. DNA for the CDR3: TGTGCCAGTAGCCCGACTGGAACCCACTACGAGCAGTACTTC.

The V call is TRBV5-1, the J call TRBJ1-1; 8 nucleotides match TRBD1. This CDR3 contains 15 residues. Trimming at V came to 0 bases and at J to 5 bases, leaving 6 bases not matched to a gene. Germline CDR1 and CDR2: SGHRS and YFSETQ. CDR3 bases: TGCGCCAGCAGCTTGGCCTTGACAGGGGAAACTGAAGCTTTCTTT. This sequence encodes CASSLALTGETEAFF.

This chain links TRBV5-1 with TRBJ2-1; 8 nucleotides agree with TRBD1. Germline loops: CDR1 SGHRS, CDR2 YFSETQ. The CDR3 is 16 amino acids. V gave up 5 bases and J gave up 8 bases; unmatched junction bases: 15. The CDR3 DNA reads TGCGCCAGCAGTTCAACCGGGACAGGCTCCCGGGATGAGCAGTTCTTC. It yields the protein CASSSTGTGSRDEQFF.

DNA of the CDR3: TGTGCCAGCAGTTTGACGGGACTCGGGTTACAACAGACCCAGTACTTC. It specifies CASSLTGLGLQQTQYF. The gene calls are TRBV28 and TRBJ2-5; D might be TRBD2 (6 bases). The germline gives CDR1 MDHEN, CDR2 SYDVKM. Trimming shortened V by 3 bases and J by 6 bases, and 20 bases separated the two germline ends. This CDR3 is built from 16 residues.

The chain employs TRBV14 and TRBJ2-5; 10 bases are shared with TRBD1. The V gene's germline CDR1 is SGHDN and CDR2 FVKESK. Trimming cost V 1 base and J 2 bases; bases outside gene matches: 13. This CDR3 is 19 amino acids long. The CDR3: CASSQGGDRGPGGQETQYF. The CDR3 DNA reads as TGTGCCAGCAGCCAAGGAGGTGACAGGGGGCCAGGCGGTCAAGAGACCCAGTACTTC.

V and J are TRBV4-1 and TRBJ2-3; 8 positions agree with TRBD1. The CDR3 extends over 13 amino acids. V trimming: 3 bases; J trimming: 9 bases; junction bases outside the gene matches: 5. Germline CDR1 reads MGHRA; CDR2 reads YSYEKL. CDR3 amino acids: CASSHPDRATQYF. CDR3 DNA sequence: TGCGCCAGCAGCCATCCGGACAGGGCGACGCAGTATTTT.

The V gene is TRBV27, the J gene TRBJ2-1, with 15 bases that match TRBD2. Germline V gene lookup returns CDR1 MNHEY and CDR2 SMNVEV (reference sequence). This CDR3 has 20 residues. The trim removed 0 bases at V and 6 bases at J, leaving 12 bases unmatched. The CDR3 DNA reads TGTGCCAGCAGTTTATCGAGCCGGACTAGCGGGAGGGATATTTTCAATGAGCAGTTCTTC. The encoded protein is CASSLSSRTSGRDIFNEQFF.

V and J are TRBV27 and TRBJ1-4; D is possibly TRBD1 (6 bases). The germline V gene has CDR1 MNHEY and CDR2 SMNVEV (reference sequence). CDR3 length: 15 amino acids. V shed 5 bases and J shed 7 bases, with 17 bases lying between them. CDR3 sequence: CASSTYRVGGEKLFF. The CDR3 bases are TGTGCCAGCAGTACCTACAGGGTTGGGGGTGAAAAACTGTTTTTT.

The chain joins TRBV7-2 to TRBJ2-5; 8 bases agree with TRBD2. The CDR3 runs 14 residues. Germline V gene lookup returns CDR1 SGHTA and CDR2 FQGNSA. J was trimmed by 4 bases and V by 5 bases; bases with no gene match: 6. CDR3 in amino acids: CASSLGTRLETQYF. In nucleotides, the CDR3 is TGTGCCAGCAGCCTAGGGACTAGGTTAGAGACCCAGTACTTC.

The CDR3 reads CASSLNAGGNTEAFF. The CDR3 bases are TGTGCCAGCAGCTTAAACGCAGGGGGGAACACTGAAGCTTTCTTT. V gene TRBV7-2 combines with J gene TRBJ1-1; 7 positions agree with TRBD1. The germline V gene has CDR1 SGHTA and CDR2 FQGNSA. V shed 2 bases, J shed 1 base, and the junction held 4 bases outside the gene matches. The CDR3 loop spans 15 amino acids.

This sequence joins TRBV6-5 and TRBJ2-2, with D hard to call. Germline CDR1 is MNHEY and CDR2 is SVGAGI. V lost 1 base and J 0 bases, leaving 9 bases between the germline ends. The CDR3 length is 16 residues. The CDR3 DNA reads TGTGCCAGCAGTTACTTTCGCGGCCCGAACACCGGGGAGCTGTTTTTT. This translates into CASSYFRGPNTGELFF.